Below, 24 T cell receptor beta chains from the same sample are listed, as sequenced in a study of T cells in Graves' hyperthyroidism and ophthalmopathy (dated by TCRdb to the late 2010s). The library was made by multiplex PCR. Instrument used: Illumina HiSeq 2000. The TCR beta CDR3 regions were amplified from RNA transcripts. The first round of RT-PCR for the TCR CDR3 was performed with the HTBI primer set and the Qiagen OneStep RT-PCR kit. The raw public data were reprocessed by TCRdb itself: fastp quality trimming at Q25, MiXCR clonotype calling, in-frame beta chains only. Entries are consolidated by CDR3 protein sequence, retaining the most common genes and DNA. The sample yields under 400,000 distinct CDR3 sequences; approximately 15% were counted once. 9.5% to 12% of the sample rests with the top ten. The sample taken for sequencing was blood. These receptors all stem from a woman aged 55-70 years with Graves' hyperthyroidism.

This clonotype has just a few counts. This chain uses TRBV4-1 with TRBJ1-6; D is perhaps TRBD1 (5 bases). This CDR3 is built from 16 residues. Per germline, CDR1 MGHRA and CDR2 YSYEKL. V lost 1 base to trimming and J lost 11 bases, with 18 bases between them. CDR3 protein: CASSQVHLGAQAPLHF. The CDR3 nucleotides are TGCGCCAGCAGCCAAGTACACCTTGGGGCTCAGGCACCCCTCCACTTT.

This clonotype occurred many times. The chain links TRBV28 to TRBJ2-3, with TRBD1 matching 12 bases. Germline V gene sequence: CDR1 MDHEN, CDR2 SYDVKM. The CDR3 is 15 amino acids. Losses at the gene ends were 9 bases for V and 5 bases for J; bases not matched to a gene: 9. The CDR3 DNA sequence: TGTGCCAGTTTTGAGGGGACAGGGGGCGTAGATACGCAGTATTTT. It specifies CASFEGTGGVDTQYF.

This clonotype came up many times. The chain has TRBV20-1 and TRBJ2-1, with 10 nucleotides matching TRBD2. The junction had 6 bases not matched to a gene; V was cut back by 2 bases and J by 8 bases. Germline-derived CDR1 and CDR2 are DFQATT and SNEGSKA (reference sequence). The CDR3 extends over 14 amino acids. CDR3 sequence (DNA): TGCAGTGCTAGAAGCGGGAGGGGAGCCGATGAGCAGTTCTTC. This translates into CSARSGRGADEQFF.

This clonotype has more than one count but fewer than ten. The chain is built from TRBV3-1 and TRBJ2-2; the D gene is possibly TRBD2 (6 bases). From germline, CDR1 is LGHDT and CDR2 YNNKEL (reference sequence). V lost 3 bases and J lost 0, with 14 bases in between. The CDR3 runs to 17 residues. CDR3 bases: TGTGCCAGCAGCCACCCGCCGGGAGCGTCGAACACCGGGGAGCTGTTTTTT. It specifies CASSHPPGASNTGELFF.

The sample holds many counts of this clonotype. CDR3 amino acids: CASSYSIQRTSYEQYF. CDR3 DNA sequence: TGTGCCAGCAGTTACTCGATACAGCGGACCTCCTACGAGCAGTACTTC. This chain links TRBV6-5 with TRBJ2-7; D perhaps matches TRBD2 (5 bases). The germline V and J ends were trimmed by 0 bases and 0 bases, with 12 bases remaining between them. Germline-derived CDR1 and CDR2 are MNHEY and SVGAGI. This CDR3 contains 16 residues.

This clonotype showed up many times. V and J are TRBV7-2 and TRBJ2-3, with D possibly being TRBD1 or TRBD2 (5 bases each). V shed 5 bases and J shed 2 bases, with 11 bases lying between them. This CDR3 region has 14 residues. Looked up from germline, CDR1 is SGHTA and CDR2 is FQGNSA. The DNA of the CDR3 is TGTGCCAGCAGCCCGGGACGCCACACAGATACGCAGTATTTT. Its translation is CASSPGRHTDTQYF.

This clonotype has at least ten counts. This chain joins TRBV5-1 and TRBJ2-5; D is unclear. Germline CDR1 is SGHRS and CDR2 is YFSETQ. V lost 2 bases and J 5 bases, leaving 4 bases between the germline ends. This CDR3 region has 11 residues. The CDR3 bases are TGCGCCAGCAGCTTTTTGGAGACCCAGTACTTC. The encoded protein is CASSFLETQYF.

In this sample, this clonotype turned up a few times. The chain is built from TRBV10-3 and TRBJ2-1, with D hard to call. The germline V and J ends were trimmed by 2 bases and 8 bases, with 13 bases remaining between them. This CDR3 has 14 amino acids. Per the germline V gene, CDR1 is ENHRY and CDR2 is SYGVKD. CDR3 in DNA: TGTGCCATCAGTGAGGGGCCGTCCCAAGATGAGCAGTTCTTC. Translating gives CAISEGPSQDEQFF.

The CDR3 sequence: CSARESDYEQYF. In DNA form, the CDR3 reads TGCAGTGCTAGAGAGTCGGACTACGAGCAGTACTTC. V usage is TRBV20-1 and J usage is TRBJ2-7, with D unresolved. Germline lookup yields CDR1 DFQATT and CDR2 SNEGSKA (reference sequence). The CDR3 has 12 amino acids. The V end was cut by 0 bases, the J end by 3 bases, with 6 bases between.

This chain uses TRBV29-1 with TRBJ1-2, with a weak D call TRBD1 (5 bases). V lost 3 bases, J lost 8 bases, and 10 bases lay in between. Germline values: CDR1 SQVTM, CDR2 ANQGSEA. The CDR3 has 11 amino acids. The CDR3 spells CSVDRAGGYTF. Written as DNA, the CDR3 is TGCAGCGTTGACAGGGCTGGAGGCTACACCTTC.

J is TRBJ2-2 and V is TRBV11-3; D is uncertain. This CDR3 contains 13 residues. Germline values: CDR1 SGHNT, CDR2 YENEEA. V was clipped by 7 bases and J by 4 bases, with 10 bases between them. CDR3 DNA: TGTGCCAGCACCCCACGGTCCACCGGGGAGCTGTTTTTT. Translated, it gives CASTPRSTGELFF.

The sample holds a few counts of this clonotype. This may be a read error, as it is one base from a much larger clone. For the CDR3, the DNA is TGTGCCAGCAGCTTAGCTGGACAGGTTACTAGCGGGAGGGATCATGAGCAGTTCTTC. Its translation is CASSLAGQVTSGRDHEQFF. This sequence joins TRBV11-3 and TRBJ2-1; TRBD2 agrees at 13 bases. Germline V gene sequence: CDR1 SGHNT, CDR2 YENEEA. V was pared by 1 base and J by 8 bases, with 14 bases of the junction left unmatched. This CDR3 has 19 amino acids.

This clonotype was counted only a few times. The V gene is TRBV12-3 or TRBV12-4, the J gene TRBJ2-1, with D tentatively TRBD1 (6 bases). The CDR3 contains 18 residues. V was clipped by 0 bases and J by 8 bases, with 23 bases between them. CDR3 amino acids: CASSLAQGRLTPRDEQFF. CDR3 DNA: TGTGCCAGCAGTTTAGCGCAGGGGCGACTGACCCCCCGGGATGAGCAGTTCTTC.

This clonotype has a handful of counts. This chain joins TRBV27 and TRBJ1-4; weak D call: TRBD1 (6 bases). This CDR3 comprises 14 residues. Germline assignment: CDR1 MNHEY and CDR2 SMNVEV (reference sequence). The V and J ends lost 7 bases and 3 bases respectively, with 12 bases between them. CDR3 protein: CASKDGGPNEKLFF. The CDR3 nucleotides read TGTGCCAGCAAGGACGGGGGGCCTAATGAAAAACTGTTTTTT.

This clonotype was observed many times. This chain connects TRBV29-1 to TRBJ1-1; D is unclear. Germline V gene data show CDR1 as SQVTM and CDR2 as ANQGSEA. This CDR3 has 12 amino acids. Trimming removed 3 bases from V and 1 base from J, with 6 bases in between. CDR3 in amino acids: CSVDERNTEAFF. CDR3 nucleotides: TGCAGCGTTGATGAGAGGAACACTGAAGCTTTCTTT.

This clonotype was seen a handful of times. The chain links TRBV3-1 to TRBJ1-6; D uncertain. This CDR3 region has 13 residues. V lost 1 base to trimming and J lost 9 bases, with 7 bases between them. Looked up from germline, CDR1 is LGHDT and CDR2 is YNNKEL (reference sequence). CDR3 sequence (DNA): TGTGCCAGCAGCCAAGCCGATAGTTCACCCCTCCACTTT. Protein sequence: CASSQADSSPLHF.

This clonotype was detected many times. The chain employs TRBV7-8 and TRBJ2-1; 7 nucleotides line up with TRBD1. The V gene end was trimmed by 5 bases and the J gene end by 8 bases; junction bases not matched to a gene: 15. The CDR3 length is 16 residues. From germline, CDR1 is SGHVS and CDR2 FQNEAQ. The CDR3 loop is CASSPHLTGLVYEQFF. The CDR3 DNA is TGTGCCAGCAGCCCCCACCTGACAGGGTTGGTGTATGAGCAGTTCTTC.

The rearrangement uses TRBV6-5 and TRBJ1-5; no definite D call. Germline lookup yields CDR1 MNHEY and CDR2 SVGAGI. This CDR3 contains 14 residues. Trimming cost V 2 bases and J 5 bases, with 10 bases left between them. The CDR3 DNA reads TGTGCCAGCAGTTACAATAGTTGGGATCAGCCCCAGCATTTT. Translated: CASSYNSWDQPQHF.

This clonotype has only a few counts. The chain is built from TRBV29-1 and TRBJ2-1; 12 bases match TRBD2. Germline assignment: CDR1 SQVTM and CDR2 ANQGSEA. J was trimmed by 9 bases and V by 1 base; bases with no gene match: 1. The CDR3 runs 13 residues. This CDR3 is CSVEVTSGGEQFF. The CDR3 DNA is TGCAGCGTTGAAGTGACTAGCGGGGGTGAGCAGTTCTTC.

This clonotype showed up many times. The V gene is TRBV28, the J gene TRBJ1-2, with D uncertain. CDR3 length: 12 residues. Trimming shortened V by 4 bases and J by 4 bases, and 7 bases separated the two germline ends. Germline values: CDR1 MDHEN, CDR2 SYDVKM. CDR3 protein: CASSSTLYGYTF. CDR3 DNA sequence: TGTGCCAGCAGTTCGACACTCTATGGCTACACCTTC.

There are many counts of this clonotype. Here the CDR3 reads CASSLGDLDTQYF. In DNA, the CDR3 is TGTGCCAGCAGCTTAGGGGATTTGGATACGCAGTATTTT. The gene calls are TRBV11-2 and TRBJ2-3; D gene ambiguous. The germline V and J ends were trimmed by 1 base and 6 bases, with 8 bases remaining between them. The germline V gene encodes CDR1 SGHAT and CDR2 FQNNGV. CDR3 length: 13 amino acids.

This clonotype was counted at least ten times. V usage is TRBV12-3 or TRBV12-4 and J usage is TRBJ2-5, with 7 bases identical to TRBD1. The CDR3 covers 14 residues. J was trimmed by 2 bases and V by 5 bases; bases with no gene match: 5. The CDR3 region is CASSQGTEQETQYF. In DNA, the CDR3 is TGTGCCAGCAGTCAAGGGACAGAGCAAGAGACCCAGTACTTC.

This sequence joins TRBV7-9 and TRBJ2-1; no reliable D call. V lost 6 bases and J lost 10, with 16 bases in between. The CDR3 spans 13 residues. Germline CDR1 and CDR2: SEHNR and FQNEAQ (reference sequence). CDR3 coding DNA: TGTGCCAGCAGTCGGCCCCCGGCGTTGGAGCAGTTCTTC. As protein: CASSRPPALEQFF.

The table lists this clonotype with many counts. The V call is TRBV5-1, the J call TRBJ2-1; TRBD2 agrees at 16 bases. Germline V lookup: CDR1 SGHRS, CDR2 YFSETQ. The CDR3 loop spans 18 amino acids. J lost 8 bases, V lost 4 bases, and 12 bases had no gene match. The chain's CDR3 is CASSKGLAGGPREDEQFF. CDR3 DNA: TGCGCCAGCAGCAAGGGACTAGCGGGAGGGCCGCGGGAGGATGAGCAGTTCTTC.